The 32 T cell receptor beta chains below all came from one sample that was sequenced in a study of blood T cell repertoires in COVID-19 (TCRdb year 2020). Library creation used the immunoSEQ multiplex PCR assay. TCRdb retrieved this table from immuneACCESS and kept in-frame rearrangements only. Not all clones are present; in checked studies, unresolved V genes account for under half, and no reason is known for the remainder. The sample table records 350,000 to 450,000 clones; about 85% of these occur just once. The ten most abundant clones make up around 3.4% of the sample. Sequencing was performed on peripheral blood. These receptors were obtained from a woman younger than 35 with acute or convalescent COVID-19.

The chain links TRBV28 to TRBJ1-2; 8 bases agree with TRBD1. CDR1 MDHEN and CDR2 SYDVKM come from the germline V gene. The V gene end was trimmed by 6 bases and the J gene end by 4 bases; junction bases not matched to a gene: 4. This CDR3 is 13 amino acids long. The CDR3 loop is CASRDRGAYGYTF. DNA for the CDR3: TGTGCCAGCAGAGACAGGGGAGCCTATGGCTACACCTTC.

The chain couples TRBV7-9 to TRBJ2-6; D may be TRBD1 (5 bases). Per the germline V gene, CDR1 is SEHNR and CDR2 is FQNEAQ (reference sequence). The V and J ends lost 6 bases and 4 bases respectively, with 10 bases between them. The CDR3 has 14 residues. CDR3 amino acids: CASSQGYGANVLTF. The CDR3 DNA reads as TGTGCCAGCAGTCAGGGATACGGGGCCAACGTCCTGACTTTC.

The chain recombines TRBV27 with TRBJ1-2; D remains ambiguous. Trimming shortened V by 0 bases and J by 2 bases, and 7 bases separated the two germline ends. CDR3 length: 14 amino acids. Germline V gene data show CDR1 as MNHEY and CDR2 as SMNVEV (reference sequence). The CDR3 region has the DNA TGTGCCAGCAGTTTATCACCGGTAAACTATGGCTACACCTTC. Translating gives CASSLSPVNYGYTF.

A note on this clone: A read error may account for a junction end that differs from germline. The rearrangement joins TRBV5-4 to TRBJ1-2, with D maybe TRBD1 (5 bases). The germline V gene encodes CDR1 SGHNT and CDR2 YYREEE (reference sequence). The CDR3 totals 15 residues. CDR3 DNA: TGTGCCAGCAGCTTGGTTGGGGCGGCTAAATATGGCTACACCTTC. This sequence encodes CASSLVGAAKYGYTF.

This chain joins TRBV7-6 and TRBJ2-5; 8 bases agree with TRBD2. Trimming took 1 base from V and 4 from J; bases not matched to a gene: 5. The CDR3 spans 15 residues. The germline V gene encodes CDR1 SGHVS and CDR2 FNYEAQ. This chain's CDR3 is CASSLVTSVTETQYF. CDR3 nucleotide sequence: TGTGCCAGCAGCTTAGTGACTAGCGTTACAGAGACCCAGTACTTC.

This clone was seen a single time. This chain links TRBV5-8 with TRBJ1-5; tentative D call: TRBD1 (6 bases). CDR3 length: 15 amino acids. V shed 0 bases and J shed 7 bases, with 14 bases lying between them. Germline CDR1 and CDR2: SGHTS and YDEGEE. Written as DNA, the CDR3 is TGTGCCAGCAGCTTGGAAGTGCAGGGGAACCAGCCCCAGCATTTT. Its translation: CASSLEVQGNQPQHF.

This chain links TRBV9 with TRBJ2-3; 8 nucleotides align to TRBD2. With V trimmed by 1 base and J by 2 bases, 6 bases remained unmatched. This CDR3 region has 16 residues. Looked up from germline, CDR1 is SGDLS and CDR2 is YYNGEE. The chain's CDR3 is CASSVSSGGPTDTQYF. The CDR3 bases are TGTGCCAGCAGCGTATCCTCGGGAGGGCCCACAGATACGCAGTATTTT. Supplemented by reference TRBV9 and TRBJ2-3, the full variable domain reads DSGVTQTPKHLITATGQRVTLRCSPRSGDLSVYWYQQSLDQGLQFLIQYYNGEERAKGNILERFSAQQFPDLHSELNLSSLELGDSALYFCASSVSSGGPTDTQYFGPGTRLTVL.

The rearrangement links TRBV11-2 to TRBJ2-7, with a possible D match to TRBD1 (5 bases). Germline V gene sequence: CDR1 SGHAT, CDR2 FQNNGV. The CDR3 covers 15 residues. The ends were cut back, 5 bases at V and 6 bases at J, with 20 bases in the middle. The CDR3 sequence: CASSNPIPLGAEQYF. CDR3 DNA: TGTGCCAGCAGCAATCCCATTCCTTTAGGGGCCGAGCAGTACTTC.

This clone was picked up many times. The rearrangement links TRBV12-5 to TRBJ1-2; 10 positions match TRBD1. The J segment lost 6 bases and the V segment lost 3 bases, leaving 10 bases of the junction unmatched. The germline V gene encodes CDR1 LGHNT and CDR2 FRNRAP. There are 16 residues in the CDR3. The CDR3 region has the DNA TGTGCTAGTGGTTTTACGAGCGGGACAGGGGACCATGGCTACACCTTC. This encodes CASGFTSGTGDHGYTF.

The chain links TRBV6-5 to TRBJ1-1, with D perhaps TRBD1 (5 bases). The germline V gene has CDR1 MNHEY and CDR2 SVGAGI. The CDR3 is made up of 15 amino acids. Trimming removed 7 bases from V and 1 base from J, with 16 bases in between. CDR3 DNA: TGTGCCAGCACCCTTACGACAGTTAGGAACACTGAAGCTTTCTTT. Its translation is CASTLTTVRNTEAFF.

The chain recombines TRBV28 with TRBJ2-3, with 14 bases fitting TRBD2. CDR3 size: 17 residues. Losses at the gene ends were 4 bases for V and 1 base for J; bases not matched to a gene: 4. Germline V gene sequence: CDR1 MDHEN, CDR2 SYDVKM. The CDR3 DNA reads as TGTGCCAGCAGTTCCGGGACTAGCGGGAGAGGCACAGATACGCAGTATTTT. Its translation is CASSSGTSGRGTDTQYF.

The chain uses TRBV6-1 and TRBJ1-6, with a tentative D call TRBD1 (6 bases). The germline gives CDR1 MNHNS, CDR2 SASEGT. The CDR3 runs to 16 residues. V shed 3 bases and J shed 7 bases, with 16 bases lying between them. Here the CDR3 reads CASSDPGGRVNSPLHF. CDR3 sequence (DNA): TGTGCCAGCAGTGACCCGGGGGGCCGAGTAAATTCACCCCTCCACTTT.

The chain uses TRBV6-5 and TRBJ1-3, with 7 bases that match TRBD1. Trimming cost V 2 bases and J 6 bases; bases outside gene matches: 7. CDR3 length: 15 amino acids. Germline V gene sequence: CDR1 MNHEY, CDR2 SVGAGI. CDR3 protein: CASSYGRQGLNTIYF. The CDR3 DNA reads TGTGCCAGCAGTTACGGGAGACAGGGATTAAACACCATATATTTT.

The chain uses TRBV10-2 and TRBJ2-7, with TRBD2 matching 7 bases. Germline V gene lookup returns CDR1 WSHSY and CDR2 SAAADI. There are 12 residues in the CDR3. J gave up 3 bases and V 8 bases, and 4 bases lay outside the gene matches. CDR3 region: CASGPSGYEQYF. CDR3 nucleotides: TGCGCCAGCGGCCCTAGCGGCTACGAGCAGTACTTC.

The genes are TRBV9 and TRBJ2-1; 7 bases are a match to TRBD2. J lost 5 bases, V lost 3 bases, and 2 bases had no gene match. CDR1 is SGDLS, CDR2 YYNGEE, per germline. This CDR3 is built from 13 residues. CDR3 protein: CASSASGNNEQFF. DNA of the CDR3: TGTGCCAGCAGCGCTAGCGGAAACAATGAGCAGTTCTTC.

CDR3: CASSCPSLRECYNEQFF. CDR3 nucleotide sequence: TGTGCCAGCAGCTGTCCGTCCCTGCGGGAGTGCTACAATGAGCAGTTCTTC. The chain has TRBV13 and TRBJ2-1, with 7 bases identical to TRBD2. V lost 4 bases to trimming and J lost 3 bases; unmatched junction nucleotides: 12. CDR1 and CDR2 from the germline V gene are PRHDT and FYEKMQ (reference sequence). The CDR3 is 17 amino acids.

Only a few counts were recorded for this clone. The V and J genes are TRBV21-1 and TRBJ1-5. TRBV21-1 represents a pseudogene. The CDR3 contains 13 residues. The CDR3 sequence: CASSRNSSQPQHF. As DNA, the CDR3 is TGTGCCAGCAGCAGAAACTCCTCTCAGCCCCAGCATTTT.

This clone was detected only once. The CDR3 loop reads CASRARRGNTQYF. CDR3 DNA sequence: TGTGCCAGCAGAGCCCGAAGGGGTAATACGCAGTATTTT. This chain uses TRBV28 with TRBJ2-3; D possibly corresponds to TRBD1 (5 bases). Per germline, CDR1 MDHEN and CDR2 SYDVKM. The germline V and J ends were trimmed by 6 bases and 7 bases, with 14 bases remaining between them. The CDR3 is 13 residues long.

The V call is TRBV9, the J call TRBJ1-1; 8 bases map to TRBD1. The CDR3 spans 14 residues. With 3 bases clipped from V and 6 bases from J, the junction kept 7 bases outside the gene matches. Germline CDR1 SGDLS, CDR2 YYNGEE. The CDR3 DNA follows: TGTGCCAGCAGCGGCTTGGACAGGGACCCTGAAGCTTTCTTT. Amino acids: CASSGLDRDPEAFF.

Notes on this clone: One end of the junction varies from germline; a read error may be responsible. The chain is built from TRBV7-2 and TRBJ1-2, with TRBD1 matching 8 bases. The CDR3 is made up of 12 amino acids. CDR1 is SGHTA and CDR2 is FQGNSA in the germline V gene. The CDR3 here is CASSLGQGGIHF. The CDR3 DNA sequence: TGTGCCAGCAGCCTCGGACAGGGAGGGATACACTTC. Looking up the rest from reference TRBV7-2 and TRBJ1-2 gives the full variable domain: GAGVSQSPSNKVTEKGKDVELRCDPISGHTALYWYRQSLGQGLEFLIYFQGNSAPDKSGLPSDRFSAERTGGSVSTLTIQRTQQEDSAVYLCASSLGQGGIHFGSGTRLTVV.

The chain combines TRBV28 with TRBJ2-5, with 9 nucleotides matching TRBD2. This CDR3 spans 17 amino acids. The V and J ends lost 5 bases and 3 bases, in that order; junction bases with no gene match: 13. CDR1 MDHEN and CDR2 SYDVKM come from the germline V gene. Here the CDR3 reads CASSPSFEKREEETQYF. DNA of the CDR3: TGTGCCAGCAGTCCGTCGTTTGAGAAGCGGGAGGAAGAGACCCAGTACTTC.

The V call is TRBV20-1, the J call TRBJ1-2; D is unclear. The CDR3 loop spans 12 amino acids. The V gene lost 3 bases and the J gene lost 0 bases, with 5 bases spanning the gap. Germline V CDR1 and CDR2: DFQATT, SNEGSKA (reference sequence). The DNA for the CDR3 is TGCAGTGCTAGTTCAGCTAACTATGGCTACACCTTC. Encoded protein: CSASSANYGYTF.

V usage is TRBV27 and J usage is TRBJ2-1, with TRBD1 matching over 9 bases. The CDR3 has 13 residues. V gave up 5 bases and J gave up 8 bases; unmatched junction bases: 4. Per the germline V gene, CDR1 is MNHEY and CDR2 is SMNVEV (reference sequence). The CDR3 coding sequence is TGTGCCAGCAGTAGACAGGGGGGAGATGAGCAGTTCTTC. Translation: CASSRQGGDEQFF.

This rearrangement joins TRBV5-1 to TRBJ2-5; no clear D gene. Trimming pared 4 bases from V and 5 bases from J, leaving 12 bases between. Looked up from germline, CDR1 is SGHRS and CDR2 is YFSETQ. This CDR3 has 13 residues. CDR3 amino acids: CASSQNSHETQYF. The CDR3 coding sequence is TGCGCCAGCAGCCAAAACAGCCATGAGACCCAGTACTTC.

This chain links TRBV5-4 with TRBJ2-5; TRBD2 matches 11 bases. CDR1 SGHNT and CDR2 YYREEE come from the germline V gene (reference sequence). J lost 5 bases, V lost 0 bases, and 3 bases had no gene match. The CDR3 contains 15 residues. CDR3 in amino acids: CASSLGLAGKETQYF. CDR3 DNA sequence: TGTGCCAGCAGCTTGGGACTAGCGGGAAAGGAGACCCAGTACTTC. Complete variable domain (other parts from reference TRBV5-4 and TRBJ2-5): ETGVTQSPTHLIKTRGQQVTLRCSSQSGHNTVSWYQQALGQGPQFIFQYYREEENGRGNFPPRFSGLQFPNYSSELNVNALELDDSALYLCASSLGLAGKETQYFGPGTRLLVL.

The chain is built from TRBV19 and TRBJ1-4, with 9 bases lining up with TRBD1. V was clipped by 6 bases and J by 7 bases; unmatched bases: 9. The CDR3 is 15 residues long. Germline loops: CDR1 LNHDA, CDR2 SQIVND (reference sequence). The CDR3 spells CASRRGTGWGEKLFF. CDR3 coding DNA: TGTGCCAGTAGGCGGGGGACAGGGTGGGGTGAAAAACTGTTTTTT. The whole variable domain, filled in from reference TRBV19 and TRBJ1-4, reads DGGITQSPKYLFRKEGQNVTLSCEQNLNHDAMYWYRQDPGQGLRLIYYSQIVNDFQKGDIAEGYSVSREKKESFPLTVTSAQKNPTAFYLCASRRGTGWGEKLFFGSGTQLSVL.

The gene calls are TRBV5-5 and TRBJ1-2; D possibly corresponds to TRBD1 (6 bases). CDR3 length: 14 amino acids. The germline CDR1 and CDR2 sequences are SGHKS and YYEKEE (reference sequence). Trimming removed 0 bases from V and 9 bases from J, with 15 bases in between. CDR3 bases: TGTGCCAGCAGCTTGGGGCAGGGGATGGAGAGCTACACCTTC. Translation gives CASSLGQGMESYTF.

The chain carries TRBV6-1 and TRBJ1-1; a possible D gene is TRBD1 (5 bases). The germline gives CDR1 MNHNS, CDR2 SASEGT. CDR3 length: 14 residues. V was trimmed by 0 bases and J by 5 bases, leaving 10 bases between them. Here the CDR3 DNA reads TGTGCCAGCAGTGAAGCCGTAGGGGAAACTGAAGCTTTCTTT. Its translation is CASSEAVGETEAFF.

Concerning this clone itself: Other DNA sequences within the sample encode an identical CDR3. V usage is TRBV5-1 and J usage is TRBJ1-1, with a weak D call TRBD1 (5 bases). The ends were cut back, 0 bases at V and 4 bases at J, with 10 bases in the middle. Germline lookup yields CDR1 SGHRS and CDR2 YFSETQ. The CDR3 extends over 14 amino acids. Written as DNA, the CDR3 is TGCGCCAGCAGCTTGGTCCGGGGGGGCACTGAAGCTTTCTTT. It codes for CASSLVRGGTEAFF.

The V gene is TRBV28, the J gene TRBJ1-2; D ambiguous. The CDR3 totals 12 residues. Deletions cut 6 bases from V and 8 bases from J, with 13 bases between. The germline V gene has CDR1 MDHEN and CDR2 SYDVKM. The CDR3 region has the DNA TGTGCCAGCAGCTGGGTCGGGTCCGGCTACACCTTC. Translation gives CASSWVGSGYTF.

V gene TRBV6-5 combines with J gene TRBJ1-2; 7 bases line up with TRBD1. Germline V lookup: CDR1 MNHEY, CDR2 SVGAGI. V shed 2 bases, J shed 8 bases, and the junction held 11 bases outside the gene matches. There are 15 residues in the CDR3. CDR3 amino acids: CASSYTNRDSAGYTF. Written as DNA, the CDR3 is TGTGCCAGCAGTTACACGAACCGGGACAGCGCAGGCTACACCTTC.

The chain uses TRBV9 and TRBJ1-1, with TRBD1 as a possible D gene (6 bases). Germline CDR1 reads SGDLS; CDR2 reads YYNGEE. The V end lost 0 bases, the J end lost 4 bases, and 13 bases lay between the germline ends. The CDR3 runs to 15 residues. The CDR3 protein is CASSVAGGGLTEAFF. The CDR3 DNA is TGTGCCAGCAGCGTAGCCGGGGGGGGGCTCACTGAAGCTTTCTTT.